The 25 T cell receptor beta chains below come from one sample, sequenced in a study of tissue T cells after allogeneic stem cell transplantation. TCRdb's copy holds only in-frame clones and misses some; the assay was immunoSEQ multiplex PCR. Of over 6,500 clones listed, approximately 51% are singletons. The time point: mouse harvest day 7 after allogeneic transplant. Each mouse received 10^7 T-cell-depleted marrow cells plus 10^6 splenic CD5+ T cells by tail vein. Sequenced: lymph node tissue. These receptors originate from a female BALB/c mouse given C57BL/6 T cells with graft-versus-host disease after an allogeneic hematopoietic cell transplant.

Points on this clone: These gene names are mouse names. The read stops 1 residue short of the end of the CDR3; the missing end is completed from the germline J gene. The rearrangement joins TRBV3 to TRBJ2-7; 7 bases fit TRBD1. J was trimmed by 2 bases and V by 0 bases; bases with no gene match: 1. The CDR3 loop spans 14 amino acids. Germline CDR1 is SNHLY and CDR2 is FYNGKV (reference sequence). The sequenced part of the CDR3 DNA is TGTGCCAGCAGCTTAGCCGGGACAGCCTATGAACAGTAC. Translation: CASSLAGTAYEQY. In full, the CDR3 is CASSLAGTAYEQYF.

Concerning this clone: Gene names are mouse gene names. The sequence runs out 1 residue before the end of the CDR3; the remainder is reconstructed from the germline J gene. The chain has TRBV26 and TRBJ2-5; no reliable D call. Germline assignment: CDR1 KGHPV and CDR2 FQNQEV (reference sequence). V lost 4 bases to trimming and J lost 5 bases, with 10 bases between them. CDR3 length equals 13 residues. The sequenced CDR3 bases are TGTGCCAGCAGTCAACTAAAGCGAGACACCCAGTAC. Translation gives CASSQLKRDTQY. The complete CDR3 sequence is CASSQLKRDTQYF.

Notes on this clone: All gene names here are mouse names. The CDR3 loop is CASSLYMGADTGQLYF. CDR3 bases read: TGTGCCAGCAGTCTGTATATGGGGGCTGACACCGGGCAGCTCTAC. V and J are TRBV24 and TRBJ2-2; tentatively, D is TRBD1 or TRBD2 (6 bases each). The missing CDR3 end, 1 residue past where the read stops, is filled in from the germline J gene. Trimming removed 0 bases at V and 3 bases at J, with 11 bases between. The germline V gene encodes CDR1 KGHTA and CDR2 FRNEEI. The CDR3 extends over 16 amino acids.

In regard to this clone: The gene symbols are mouse symbols. The observed sequence ends 1 residue before the CDR3 terminus, with the missing tail filled in from the germline J gene. The same CDR3 arises from other DNA sequences in this sample as well. The chain has TRBV12-1 and TRBJ2-5; D not certain. Trimming took 0 bases from V and 0 from J, leaving 3 bases between them. The CDR3 runs 13 residues. Germline V gene sequence: CDR1 SGHSN, CDR2 HYEKVE. The CDR3: CASSLGNQDTQYF. The CDR3 DNA, read in part, is TGTGCCAGCTCTCTCGGCAACCAAGACACCCAGTAC. The variable domain in full, with the rest retrieved from reference TRBV12-1 and TRBJ2-5, is DSGVVQSPRHIIKEKGGRSVLTCIPISGHSNVVWYQQTLGKELKFLIQHYEKVERDKGFLPSRFSVQQFDDYHSEMNMSALELEDSAMYFCASSLGNQDTQYFGPGTRLLVL.

Details on this clone: Genes here carry mouse names. The read is 1 residue too short to cover the CDR3 end, so that end is filled in from the germline J gene. The V gene is TRBV3, the J gene TRBJ2-4; 7 bases map to TRBD1. CDR1 is SNHLY, CDR2 FYNGKV, per germline (reference sequence). Losses at the gene ends were 5 bases for V and 3 bases for J; bases not matched to a gene: 2. The CDR3 runs to 13 residues. The part of the CDR3 DNA that was read is TGTGCCAGCAGCCCGGGACAGCAAAACACCTTGTAC. Its protein product is CASSPGQQNTLY. The full CDR3 is CASSPGQQNTLYF.

Only a few counts were recorded for this clone. Gene names and germline match the mouse. The read finishes 1 residue shy of the CDR3 end, and the germline J gene is used to complete it. This chain joins TRBV12-2 and TRBJ2-5; D not resolved. Germline V CDR1 and CDR2: SGHLS, HYDKME. V lost 0 bases to trimming and J lost 2 bases, with 2 bases between them. This CDR3 region has 12 residues. The CDR3 region is CASSLAQDTQYF. Partial CDR3 DNA: TGTGCCAGCTCTCTCGCCCAAGACACCCAGTAC.

This clone was picked up one time. The gene names given are mouse names. Coverage ceases 1 residue before the CDR3 finishes, and the germline J gene fills in the end. This sequence joins TRBV12-1 and TRBJ1-2; D gene uncertain. Germline V gives CDR1 SGHSN, CDR2 HYEKVE. This CDR3 spans 13 amino acids. The V gene lost 2 bases and the J gene lost 0 bases, with 6 bases spanning the gap. CDR3 bases read: TGTGCCAGCTCTCCCACAACAAACTCCGACTACACC. This codes for CASSPTTNSDYT. From start to end, the CDR3 is CASSPTTNSDYTF.

As for this clone: Gene and germline names: mouse. The read ends 1 residue early relative to the CDR3; the germline J gene fills the gap. The chain has TRBV23 and TRBJ1-4; the table's TRBD1 call for D was not verified on the DNA. The germline V gene has CDR1 KGHTA and CDR2 FQNQQP. This CDR3 region has 15 residues. CDR3 sequence: CSSSPGTGSNERLFF. CDR3 DNA (partial): TGCTCCAGCAGCCCCGGGACAGGGTCCAACGAAAGATTATTT.

As concerns this clone: The gene names given are mouse names. Read coverage stops 1 residue before the CDR3 terminus; the germline J gene supplies the remainder. This chain links TRBV26 with TRBJ2-1; TRBD1 aligns across 7 bases. V lost 4 bases to trimming and J lost 7 bases; unmatched junction nucleotides: 4. CDR1 and CDR2 from the germline V gene are KGHPV and FQNQEV (reference sequence). The CDR3 loop spans 13 amino acids. Partial CDR3 DNA: TGTGCCAGCAGTCAACAGGGGCGCGCTGAGCAGTTC. This translates into CASSQQGRAEQF. The whole CDR3 reads CASSQQGRAEQFF. The full variable domain, rest sourced from reference TRBV26 and TRBJ2-1, is NSKVIQTPRYLVKGQGQKAKMRCIPEKGHPVVFWYQQNKNNEFKFLINFQNQEVLQQIDMTEKRFSAECPSNSPCSLEIQSSEAGDSALYLCASSQQGRAEQFFGPGTRLTVL.

As to this clone: Mouse gene names and germline throughout. The sequence runs out 1 residue before the end of the CDR3; the remainder is reconstructed from the germline J gene. The chain combines TRBV16 with TRBJ2-2, with D unclear. CDR1 is SGHSA, CDR2 FRNQAP, per germline. The CDR3 sequence is 12 residues long. V was cut by 0 bases and J by 4 bases, with 0 bases left in between. The sequenced part of the CDR3 DNA is TGTGCAAGCAGCTTAGACACCGGGCAGCTCTAC. Encoded protein: CASSLDTGQLY. The CDR3 in its entirety is CASSLDTGQLYF.

Only a few counts were recorded for this clone. Mouse gene names and germline throughout. Coverage ceases 1 residue before the CDR3 finishes, and the germline J gene fills in the end. This chain joins TRBV3 and TRBJ1-1; D gene uncertain. With 5 bases removed from V and 5 bases from J, the gap between germline ends came to 6 bases. This CDR3 region has 11 residues. The germline V gene has CDR1 SNHLY and CDR2 FYNGKV (reference sequence). The CDR3 bases that were read are TGTGCCAGCAGCCAAGGTACAGAAGTCTTC. This translates into CASSQGTEVF. The complete CDR3 reads CASSQGTEVFF.

This clone came up a few times. Gene names are mouse gene names. The CDR3 extends 1 residue past the end of the read, so its final part is completed from the germline J gene. The chain has TRBV1 and TRBJ2-7; TRBD2 agrees at 12 bases. Germline CDR1 is NSQYPW and CDR2 is LRSPGD (reference sequence). The CDR3 runs to 15 residues. With V trimmed by 1 base and J by 4 bases, 2 bases remained unmatched. The part of the CDR3 DNA that was read is TGCACCTGCAGTGCAGTCGGGACTGGGGGGTATGAACAGTAC. It yields the protein CTCSAVGTGGYEQY. The entire CDR3 reads CTCSAVGTGGYEQYF.

This clone ranks as large. These gene names are mouse names. The CDR3 end falls 1 residue outside the read, so it is completed with the germline J gene. The gene calls are TRBV19 and TRBJ2-7; D is unclear. The CDR3 has 14 residues. The germline V gene encodes CDR1 FNHDT and CDR2 SITEND (reference sequence). V shed 0 bases and J shed 0 bases, with 7 bases lying between them. CDR3 loop: CASSIGQISYEQYF. CDR3 DNA, as far as it was read: TGTGCCAGCAGTATAGGGCAAATCTCCTATGAACAGTAC. Together with reference TRBV19 and TRBJ2-7, the CDR3 gives the full variable domain: GGIITQTPKFLIGQEGQKLTLKCQQNFNHDTMYWYRQDSGKGLRLIYYSITENDLQKGDLSEGYDASREKKSSFSLTVTSAQKNEMAVFLCASSIGQISYEQYFGPGTRLTVL.

With regard to this clone: Genes and germline come from the mouse. The CDR3 loop reads CASSPFNQDTQYF. The part of the CDR3 DNA that was read is TGTGCCAGCAGTCCCTTTAACCAAGACACCCAGTAC. The chain links TRBV24 to TRBJ2-5; D is ambiguous. The CDR3 end falls 1 residue outside the read, so it is completed with the germline J gene. Trimming took 4 bases from V and 0 from J, leaving 5 bases between them. This CDR3 is built from 13 residues. Germline assignment: CDR1 KGHTA and CDR2 FRNEEI.

Concerning this clone itself: Mouse gene names and germline throughout. The read terminates 1 residue ahead of where the CDR3 ends, so the germline J gene completes it. J is TRBJ2-2 and V is TRBV13-3; unclear D gene. V was pared by 6 bases and J by 5 bases, with 5 bases between. Germline CDR1 NNHDY, CDR2 SYVADS. The CDR3 contains 11 residues. Here the CDR3 reads CASTQTGQLYF. Incomplete CDR3 DNA: TGTGCCAGCACACAAACCGGGCAGCTCTAC.

This clone is deemed medium-sized. Genes and germline come from the mouse. The read comes to an end 1 residue before the CDR3 does, leaving the germline J gene to fill in the end. The chain carries TRBV1 and TRBJ2-7; D is unresolved. Germline lookup yields CDR1 NSQYPW and CDR2 LRSPGD (reference sequence). V was shortened by 4 bases and J by 3 bases, with 13 bases between the two germline ends. The CDR3 loop spans 14 amino acids. CDR3: CTCSGGLGLYEQYF. CDR3 DNA, as far as it was read: TGCACCTGCAGTGGAGGGTTGGGCCTCTATGAACAGTAC.

In regard to this clone: Mouse germline and gene names are used. The read is 1 residue too short to cover the CDR3 end, so that end is filled in from the germline J gene. The chain links TRBV5 to TRBJ1-1; D unclear. Germline lookup yields CDR1 LGHNA and CDR2 YNLKQL (reference sequence). V was cut by 2 bases and J by 1 base, with 5 bases left in between. The CDR3 covers 13 residues. The part of the CDR3 DNA that was read is TGTGCCAGCAGCCAACAGGAAAACACAGAAGTCTTC. Translation gives CASSQQENTEVF. The full CDR3 is CASSQQENTEVFF.

The table lists this clone with a few counts. The gene symbols are mouse symbols. The read gets to within 1 residue of the CDR3 end, and the germline J gene fills in the rest. V gene TRBV20 combines with J gene TRBJ1-4; D not certain. The CDR3 is 14 amino acids. Per germline, CDR1 GFQATS and CDR2 STVNSAI. Trimming shortened V by 3 bases and J by 0 bases, and 8 bases separated the two germline ends. Here the CDR3 reads CGASQALSNERLFF. CDR3 bases read: TGTGGTGCTAGTCAGGCCCTTTCCAACGAAAGATTATTT.

As concerns this clone: Mouse germline and gene names are used. The CDR3 end lies 1 residue beyond the end of the read and is filled in from the germline J gene. The chain employs TRBV29 and TRBJ2-5, with D perhaps matching TRBD1 or TRBD2 (5 bases each). The V end lost 4 bases, the J end lost 6 bases, and 8 bases lay between the germline ends. Germline lookup yields CDR1 MSHET and CDR2 SYDVDS. CDR3 length equals 12 residues. CDR3 sequence reads: CASSWGRDTQYF. CDR3 bases read: TGTGCTAGCAGTTGGGGCAGGGACACCCAGTAC.

Turning to this clone: Genes and germline are mouse. The CDR3 end lies 1 residue beyond the end of the read and is filled in from the germline J gene. This chain connects TRBV15 to TRBJ1-4, with 8 bases fitting TRBD1. V was pared by 5 bases and J by 4 bases, with 6 bases of the junction left unmatched. CDR1 is SGHND, CDR2 FRSKSL, per germline. The CDR3 is 15 residues long. The sequenced CDR3 bases are TGTGCCAGCAGTCGACAGGGGCCGGTCAACGAAAGATTATTT. It specifies CASSRQGPVNERLF. The CDR3 in its entirety is CASSRQGPVNERLFF. The entire variable domain, with the rest obtained from reference TRBV15 and TRBJ1-4, is as follows: DAGVTQTPRHEVAEKGQTIILKCEPVSGHNDLFWYRQTKIQGLELLSYFRSKSLMEDGGAFKDRFKAEMLNSSFSTLKIQPTEPKDSAVYLCASSRQGPVNERLFFGHGTKLSVL.

Comments on this clone: The genes and germline here are from mouse. The read ends 1 residue early relative to the CDR3; the germline J gene fills the gap. This chain connects TRBV26 to TRBJ1-3, with 9 bases aligning to TRBD1. Germline assignment: CDR1 KGHPV and CDR2 FQNQEV (reference sequence). V lost 4 bases to trimming and J lost 3 bases; unmatched junction nucleotides: 7. The CDR3 totals 16 residues. The sequenced part of the CDR3 DNA is TGTGCCAGCAGTCCCCAACAGGGGGCTATTGGAAATACGCTCTAT. It encodes CASSPQQGAIGNTLY. The whole CDR3 region reads CASSPQQGAIGNTLYF.

This clone turned up a few times. Genes and germline are mouse. The missing CDR3 end, 1 residue past where the read stops, is filled in from the germline J gene. J is TRBJ1-1 and V is TRBV3, with D hard to call. The germline V gene encodes CDR1 SNHLY and CDR2 FYNGKV (reference sequence). The CDR3 has 14 residues. Trimming removed 3 bases from V and 0 bases from J, with 8 bases in between. CDR3 DNA, as far as it was read: TGTGCCAGCAGCTTCGGATTTGCAAACACAGAAGTCTTC. Protein: CASSFGFANTEVF. The full-length CDR3 reads as CASSFGFANTEVFF.

Notes on this clone: Genes and germline are mouse. The observed sequence ends 1 residue before the CDR3 terminus, with the missing tail filled in from the germline J gene. The V gene is TRBV3, the J gene TRBJ1-4; 7 bases fit TRBD1. Germline V gives CDR1 SNHLY, CDR2 FYNGKV (reference sequence). The CDR3 runs to 14 residues. The V segment lost 5 bases and the J segment 3 bases; nucleotides outside the gene matches: 3. The chain's CDR3 is CASSLQGPNERLFF. Incomplete CDR3 DNA: TGTGCCAGCAGCCTACAGGGGCCCAACGAAAGATTATTT.

Regarding this clone: The genes are named according to mouse. The CDR3 goes on 1 residue after the read ends, and that part is filled in from the germline J gene. The J gene is TRBJ2-7, the V gene TRBV23; the table's D gene call, TRBD2, was not cross checked with the DNA. This CDR3 has 16 residues. CDR1 is KGHTA and CDR2 is FQNQQP in the germline V gene. CDR3 in amino acids: CSSSQSPGGARYEQYF. Partial CDR3 DNA: TGCTCCAGCAGTCAATCGCCTGGGGGGGCGAGATATGAACAGTAC.

About this clone: Here the gene names and germline are mouse. The missing CDR3 end, 1 residue past where the read stops, is filled in from the germline J gene. This chain joins TRBV16 and TRBJ2-7; D is undetermined. This CDR3 contains 12 residues. CDR1 is SGHSA and CDR2 is FRNQAP in the germline V gene. With 3 bases removed from V and 4 bases from J, the gap between germline ends came to 7 bases. The CDR3 here is CASSFPGYEQYF. CDR3 bases read: TGTGCAAGCAGCTTCCCGGGGTATGAACAGTAC.